Following are 5 T cell receptor beta chains from one sample sequenced in a study of blood T cell repertoires in COVID-19. Profiled with immunoSEQ multiplex PCR; TCRdb holds only in-frame clones, not every one. The table shows around 25,000 clones, with 65% to 90% occurring only once. Material for sequencing was peripheral blood. These receptors all stem from a man aged 70-80 years with active COVID-19.

This chain joins TRBV2 and TRBJ2-7; 10 bases align to TRBD1. CDR1 SNHLY and CDR2 FYNNEI come from the germline V gene. J lost 5 bases, V lost 6 bases, and 4 bases had no gene match. The CDR3 runs to 13 residues. The CDR3 DNA follows: TGTGCCAGCAGCCGGGACAGGGGAGACGAGCAGTACTTC. Its protein is CASSRDRGDEQYF.

The chain is built from TRBV19 and TRBJ2-1, with TRBD2 as a possible D gene (5 bases). V was cut by 5 bases and J by 9 bases, with 14 bases left in between. Germline CDR1 is LNHDA and CDR2 is SQIVND (reference sequence). The CDR3 extends over 13 amino acids. The chain's CDR3 is CASSDVPAGEQFF. The CDR3 DNA is TGTGCCAGTAGTGATGTTCCCGCGGGTGAGCAGTTCTTC.

This chain links TRBV6-1 with TRBJ1-1; the D gene is possibly TRBD1 (6 bases). Trimming pared 2 bases from V and 3 bases from J, leaving 19 bases between. This CDR3 is 17 amino acids long. Germline assignment: CDR1 MNHNS and CDR2 SASEGT. The CDR3 region is CASSESLSFPGDTEAFF. In DNA form, the CDR3 reads TGTGCCAGCAGTGAATCTTTGAGTTTTCCAGGGGACACTGAAGCTTTCTTT.

This rearrangement joins TRBV19 to TRBJ2-7, with a tentative D call TRBD1 (6 bases). The CDR3 runs to 13 residues. Germline CDR1 reads LNHDA; CDR2 reads SQIVND (reference sequence). Trimming left V 5 bases short and J 2 bases short, with 10 bases between. The CDR3 loop reads CASSGDTAYEQYF. Written as DNA, the CDR3 is TGTGCCAGTAGTGGGGACACCGCCTACGAGCAGTACTTC.

This clone occurred a few times. The chain is built from TRBV18 and TRBJ2-3; 11 bases line up with TRBD2. The CDR3 is 14 residues long. The V gene's germline CDR1 is KGHSH and CDR2 LQKENI. With 9 bases clipped from V and 5 bases from J, the junction kept 7 bases outside the gene matches. The CDR3 region is CASMTSGAVDTQYF. The CDR3, as DNA: TGTGCCAGTATGACTAGCGGGGCTGTAGATACGCAGTATTTT.